This T cell receptor beta chain appears in the sequencing data of a study of spatial heterogeneity in lung cancer. The overall study: Sequencing covered available follow-up PBMC samples collected a median of roughly 22 months after resection. The study observed each unique TCR and UMI combination more than ten times on average in raw reads. Study conclusions and caveats: Relative to follow-up, resection was when ubiquitous expanded tumor TCRs appeared more in blood.

Germline values: CDR1 SGDLS, CDR2 YYNGEE. The CDR3 contains 15 residues. V lost 1 base, J lost 5 bases, and 13 bases lay in between. TCRdb independently ran MiXCR on the 5' RACE reads; one entry per CDR3 protein. The profile covers tens of thousands of distinct CDR3 sequences, with about 7.6% appearing a single time and around 9.4% taken by the ten largest. This clonotype was recorded a few times. Its antigen is unknown. Sample time point: blood at routine non-recurrence follow-up after resection. Sequencing of whole RNA from tumor, nontumor lung or frozen PBMC involved no sorting. This receptor was obtained from a male donor with early-stage non-small cell lung cancer. The sequenced sample was PBMCs, obtained at follow-up. V is TRBV9 and J is TRBJ2-1, with D possibly TRBD2 on 6 matching bases. The DNA for the CDR3 is TGTGCCAGCAGCGTAATGTGGACTACTAACAATGAGCAGTTCTTC. Translated: CASSVMWTTNNEQFF. Using reference TRBV9 and TRBJ2-1 for the parts outside the CDR3, the full variable domain is DSGVTQTPKHLITATGQRVTLRCSPRSGDLSVYWYQQSLDQGLQFLIQYYNGEERAKGNILERFSAQQFPDLHSELNLSSLELGDSALYFCASSVMWTTNNEQFFGPGTRLTVL.